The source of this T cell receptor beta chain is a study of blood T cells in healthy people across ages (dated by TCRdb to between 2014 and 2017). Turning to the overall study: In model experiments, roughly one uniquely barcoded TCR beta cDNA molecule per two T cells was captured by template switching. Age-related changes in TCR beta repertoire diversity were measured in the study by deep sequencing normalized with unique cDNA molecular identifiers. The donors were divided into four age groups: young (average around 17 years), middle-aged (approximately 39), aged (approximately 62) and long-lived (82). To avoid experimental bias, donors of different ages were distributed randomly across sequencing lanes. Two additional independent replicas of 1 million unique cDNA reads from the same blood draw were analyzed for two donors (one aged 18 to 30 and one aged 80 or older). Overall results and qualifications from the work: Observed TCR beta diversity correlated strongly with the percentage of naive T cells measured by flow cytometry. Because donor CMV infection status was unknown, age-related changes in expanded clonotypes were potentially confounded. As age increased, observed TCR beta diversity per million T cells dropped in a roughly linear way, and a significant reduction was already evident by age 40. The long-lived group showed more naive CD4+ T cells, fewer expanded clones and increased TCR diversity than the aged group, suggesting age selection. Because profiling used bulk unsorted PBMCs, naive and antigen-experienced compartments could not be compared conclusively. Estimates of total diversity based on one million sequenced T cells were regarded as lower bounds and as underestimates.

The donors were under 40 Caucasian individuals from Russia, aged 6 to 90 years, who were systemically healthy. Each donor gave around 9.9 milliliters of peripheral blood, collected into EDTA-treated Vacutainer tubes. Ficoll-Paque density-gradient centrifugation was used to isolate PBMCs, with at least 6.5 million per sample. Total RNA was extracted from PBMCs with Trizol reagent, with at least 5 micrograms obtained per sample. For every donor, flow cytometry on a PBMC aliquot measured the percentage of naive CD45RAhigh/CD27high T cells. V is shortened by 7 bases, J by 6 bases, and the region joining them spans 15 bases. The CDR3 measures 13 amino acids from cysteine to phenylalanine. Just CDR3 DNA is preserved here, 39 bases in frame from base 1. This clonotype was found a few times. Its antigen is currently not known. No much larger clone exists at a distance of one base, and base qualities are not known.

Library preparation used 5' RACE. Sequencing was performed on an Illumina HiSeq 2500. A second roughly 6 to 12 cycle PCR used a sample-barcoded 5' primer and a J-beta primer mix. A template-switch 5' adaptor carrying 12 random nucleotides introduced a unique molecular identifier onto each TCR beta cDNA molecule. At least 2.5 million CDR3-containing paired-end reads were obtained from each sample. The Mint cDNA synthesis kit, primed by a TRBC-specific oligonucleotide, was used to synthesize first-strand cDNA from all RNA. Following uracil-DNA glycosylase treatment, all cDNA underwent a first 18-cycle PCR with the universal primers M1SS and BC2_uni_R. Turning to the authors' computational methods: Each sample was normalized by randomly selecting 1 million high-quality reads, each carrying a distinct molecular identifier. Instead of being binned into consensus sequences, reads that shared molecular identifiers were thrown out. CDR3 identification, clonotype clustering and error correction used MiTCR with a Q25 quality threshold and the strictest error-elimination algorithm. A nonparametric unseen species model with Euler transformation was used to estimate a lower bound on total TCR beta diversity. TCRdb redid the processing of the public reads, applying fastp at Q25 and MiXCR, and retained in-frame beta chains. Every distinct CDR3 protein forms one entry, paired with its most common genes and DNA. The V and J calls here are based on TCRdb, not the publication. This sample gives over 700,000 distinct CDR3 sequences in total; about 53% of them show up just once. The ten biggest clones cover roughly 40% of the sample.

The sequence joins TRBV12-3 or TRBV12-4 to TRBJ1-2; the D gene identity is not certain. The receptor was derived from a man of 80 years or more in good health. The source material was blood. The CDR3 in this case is CASTPSVGNGYTF. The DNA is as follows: TGTGCCAGCACCCCATCGGTAGGGAATGGCTACACCTTC.